This T cell receptor (beta chain) was retrieved from a study of beta chain features in type 1 diabetes. Background on the study: About 98,000,000 sorted cells were examined across all samples.

General study results and limits: Since sequencing was performed on cDNA, cells with high TCR expression could be over-represented. Shortening that was moderate but significant affected the TCRB CDR3s of Type 1 diabetes patients in all four CD4+ subsets.

This clone has just a few counts. The antigen remains undetermined. Central memory, naive, regulatory and stem cell-like memory CD4+ cells were sorted by CD45RO/CCR7/CD25/CD127/CD95/CD27. Expressed TCRB transcripts were sequenced after all isolated RNA was converted to cDNA. The study sequenced naive, central memory and regulatory T cell samples to an average of around 3.5 million reads. Using immunoSEQ multiplex PCR, the repertoire was profiled, and TCRdb retains in-frame clones only, with some absent. This table holds more than 200,000 clones, approximately 16% found once. Trimming took 3 bases from V and 5 from J; bases not matched to a gene: 5. CDR3 size: 14 residues. In germline, CDR1 is MGHDK, CDR2 SYGVNS.

This sequence originates from a man aged 25-40 years with type 1 diabetes. The sequenced material came from naive CD4+ T cells from blood. V gene TRBV25-1 combines with J gene TRBJ2-5; TRBD1 agrees at 8 bases. The chain's CDR3 is CASSDTRGLETQYF. CDR3 DNA: TGTGCCAGCAGTGACACCAGGGGGCTGGAGACCCAGTACTTC.